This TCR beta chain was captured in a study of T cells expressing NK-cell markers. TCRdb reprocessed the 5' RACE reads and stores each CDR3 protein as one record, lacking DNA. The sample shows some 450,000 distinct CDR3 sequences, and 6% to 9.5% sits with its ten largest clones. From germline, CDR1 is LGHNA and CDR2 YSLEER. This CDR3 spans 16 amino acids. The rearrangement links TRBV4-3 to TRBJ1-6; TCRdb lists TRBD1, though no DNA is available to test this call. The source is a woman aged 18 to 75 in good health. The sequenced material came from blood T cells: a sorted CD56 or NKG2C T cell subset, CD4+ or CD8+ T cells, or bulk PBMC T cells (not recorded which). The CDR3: CASSRYRDLRNSPLHF.